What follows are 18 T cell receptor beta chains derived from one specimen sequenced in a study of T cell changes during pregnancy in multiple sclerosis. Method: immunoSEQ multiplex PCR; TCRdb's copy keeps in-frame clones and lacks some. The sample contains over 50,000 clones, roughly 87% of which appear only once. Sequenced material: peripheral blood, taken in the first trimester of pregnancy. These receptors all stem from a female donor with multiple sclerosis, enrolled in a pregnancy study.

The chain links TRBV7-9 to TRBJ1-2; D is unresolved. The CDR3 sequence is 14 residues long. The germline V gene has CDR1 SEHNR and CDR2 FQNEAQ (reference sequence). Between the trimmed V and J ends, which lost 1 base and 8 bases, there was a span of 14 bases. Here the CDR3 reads CASSLGASLYGYTF. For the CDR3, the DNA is TGTGCCAGCAGCTTAGGGGCATCCCTCTACGGCTACACCTTC.

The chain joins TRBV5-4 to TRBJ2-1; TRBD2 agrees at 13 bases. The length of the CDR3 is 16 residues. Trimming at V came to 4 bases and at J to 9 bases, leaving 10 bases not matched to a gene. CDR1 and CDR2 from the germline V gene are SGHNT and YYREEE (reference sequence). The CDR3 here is CASSPKLAGGQSEQFF. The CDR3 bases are TGTGCCAGCAGCCCAAAACTAGCGGGAGGGCAGAGTGAGCAGTTCTTC. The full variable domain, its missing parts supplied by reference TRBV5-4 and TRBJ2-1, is ETGVTQSPTHLIKTRGQQVTLRCSSQSGHNTVSWYQQALGQGPQFIFQYYREEENGRGNFPPRFSGLQFPNYSSELNVNALELDDSALYLCASSPKLAGGQSEQFFGPGTRLTVL.

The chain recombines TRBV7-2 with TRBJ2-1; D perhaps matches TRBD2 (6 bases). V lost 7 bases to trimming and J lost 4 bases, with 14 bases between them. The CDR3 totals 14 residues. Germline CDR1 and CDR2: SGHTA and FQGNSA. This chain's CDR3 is CASKEGKPYNEQFF. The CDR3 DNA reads TGTGCCAGCAAGGAGGGGAAGCCATACAATGAGCAGTTCTTC.

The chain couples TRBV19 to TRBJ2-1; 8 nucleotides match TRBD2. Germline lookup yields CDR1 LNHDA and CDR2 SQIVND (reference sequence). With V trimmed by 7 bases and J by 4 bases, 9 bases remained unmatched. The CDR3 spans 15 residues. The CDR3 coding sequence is TGTGCCAGTAAAGTTGTCGCGGGGGGATACAATGAGCAGTTCTTC. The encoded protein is CASKVVAGGYNEQFF.

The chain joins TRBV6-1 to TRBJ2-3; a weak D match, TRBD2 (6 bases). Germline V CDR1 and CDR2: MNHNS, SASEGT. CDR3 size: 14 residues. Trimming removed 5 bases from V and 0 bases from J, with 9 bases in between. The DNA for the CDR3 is TGTGCCAGCAGTCCCCGGGGGAGCACAGATACGCAGTATTTT. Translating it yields CASSPRGSTDTQYF.

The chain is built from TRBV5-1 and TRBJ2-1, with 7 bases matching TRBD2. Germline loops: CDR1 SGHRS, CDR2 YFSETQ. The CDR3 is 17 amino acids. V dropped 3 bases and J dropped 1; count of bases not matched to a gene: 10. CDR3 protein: CASSYPPAGESYNEQFF. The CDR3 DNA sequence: TGCGCCAGCAGCTACCCCCCGGCGGGAGAGTCCTACAATGAGCAGTTCTTC.

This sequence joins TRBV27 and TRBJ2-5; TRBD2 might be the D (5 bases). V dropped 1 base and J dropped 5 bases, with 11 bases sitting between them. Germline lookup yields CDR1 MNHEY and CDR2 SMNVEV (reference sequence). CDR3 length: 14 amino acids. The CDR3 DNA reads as TGTGCCAGCAGTTTATACCGGGAAGGGGAGACCCAGTACTTC. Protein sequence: CASSLYREGETQYF.

The CDR3 DNA is TGCGCCAGCAGCTCGGCCGGGAGCACCTACAATGAGCAGTTCTTC. This encodes CASSSAGSTYNEQFF. V and J are TRBV10-1 and TRBJ2-1; weak D call: TRBD2 (6 bases). Looked up from germline, CDR1 is WNHNN and CDR2 is SYGVQD (reference sequence). The CDR3 spans 15 residues. With 6 bases removed from V and 2 bases from J, the gap between germline ends came to 14 bases.

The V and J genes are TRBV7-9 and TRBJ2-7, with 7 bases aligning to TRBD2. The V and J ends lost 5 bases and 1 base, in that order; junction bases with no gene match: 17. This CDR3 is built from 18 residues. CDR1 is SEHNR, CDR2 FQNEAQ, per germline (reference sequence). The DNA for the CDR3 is TGTGCCAGCAGCCAAATGACAGAAGGACTAGGCACATCCTACGAGCAGTACTTC. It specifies CASSQMTEGLGTSYEQYF.

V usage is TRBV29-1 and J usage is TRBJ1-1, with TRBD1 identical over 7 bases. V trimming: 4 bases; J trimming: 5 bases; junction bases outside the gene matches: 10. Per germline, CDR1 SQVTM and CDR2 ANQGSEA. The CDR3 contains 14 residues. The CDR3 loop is CSVGTGQGGTEAFF. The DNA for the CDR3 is TGCAGCGTTGGAACGGGGCAGGGGGGAACTGAAGCTTTCTTT.

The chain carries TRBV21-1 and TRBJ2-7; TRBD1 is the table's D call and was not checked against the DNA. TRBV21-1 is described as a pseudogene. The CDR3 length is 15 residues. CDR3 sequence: CASSEGRTGGGEQYF. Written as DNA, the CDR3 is TGTGCCAGCAGCGAGGGTCGGACAGGGGGTGGCGAGCAGTACTTC.

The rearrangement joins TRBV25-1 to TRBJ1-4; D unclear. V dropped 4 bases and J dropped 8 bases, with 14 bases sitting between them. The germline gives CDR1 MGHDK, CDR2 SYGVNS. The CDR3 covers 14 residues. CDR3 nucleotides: TGTGCCAGCAGTGGGTCCGGGTTTAGGGAAAAACTGTTTTTT. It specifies CASSGSGFREKLFF. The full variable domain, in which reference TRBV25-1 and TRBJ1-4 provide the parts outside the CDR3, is EADIYQTPRYLVIGTGKKITLECSQTMGHDKMYWYQQDPGMELHLIHYSYGVNSTEKGDLSSESTVSRIRTEHFPLTLESARPSHTSQYLCASSGSGFREKLFFGSGTQLSVL.

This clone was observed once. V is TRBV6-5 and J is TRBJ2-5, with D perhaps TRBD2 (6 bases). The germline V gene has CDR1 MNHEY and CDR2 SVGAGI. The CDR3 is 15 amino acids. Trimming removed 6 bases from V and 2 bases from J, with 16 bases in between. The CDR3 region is CASSRGGPGQETQYF. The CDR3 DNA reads TGTGCCAGCAGCCGAGGAGGGCCAGGGCAAGAGACCCAGTACTTC.

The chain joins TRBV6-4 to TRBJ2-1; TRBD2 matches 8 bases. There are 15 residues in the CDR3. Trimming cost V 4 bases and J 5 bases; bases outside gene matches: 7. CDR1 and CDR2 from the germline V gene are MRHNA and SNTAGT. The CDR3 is CASSGFGGANNEQFF. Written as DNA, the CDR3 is TGTGCCAGCAGTGGGTTCGGGGGGGCTAACAATGAGCAGTTCTTC.

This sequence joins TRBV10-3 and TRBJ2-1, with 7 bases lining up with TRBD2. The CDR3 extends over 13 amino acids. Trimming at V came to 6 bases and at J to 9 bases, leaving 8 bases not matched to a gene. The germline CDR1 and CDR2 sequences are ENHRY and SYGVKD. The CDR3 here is CAISPRDYGEQFF. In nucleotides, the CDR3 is TGTGCCATCAGCCCCCGGGACTATGGTGAGCAGTTCTTC.

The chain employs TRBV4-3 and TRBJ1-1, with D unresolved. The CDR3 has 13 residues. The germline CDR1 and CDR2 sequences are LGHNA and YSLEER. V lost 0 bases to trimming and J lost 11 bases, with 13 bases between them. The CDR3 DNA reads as TGCGCCAGCAGCCAAGAAAGTTGGGCCGTTGCTTTCTTT. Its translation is CASSQESWAVAFF.

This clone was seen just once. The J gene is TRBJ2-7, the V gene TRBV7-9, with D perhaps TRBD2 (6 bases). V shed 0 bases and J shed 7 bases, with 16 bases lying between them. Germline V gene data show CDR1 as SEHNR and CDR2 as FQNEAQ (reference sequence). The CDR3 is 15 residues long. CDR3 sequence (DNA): TGTGCCAGCAGCTTAGCACGCCAAGGAGGGATGGAGCAGTACTTC. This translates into CASSLARQGGMEQYF.

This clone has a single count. CDR3 bases: TGTGCCAGCAGCCCTAGCGGGAGTGGGTACGAGCAGTACTTC. Protein: CASSPSGSGYEQYF. The genes are TRBV6-6 and TRBJ2-7; TRBD2 agrees at 10 bases. The CDR3 loop spans 14 amino acids. J lost 4 bases, V lost 6 bases, and 6 bases had no gene match. Germline loops: CDR1 MNHNY, CDR2 SVGAGI (reference sequence).